What follows describes a single T cell receptor beta chain. These data come from a study of T cell responses to AZD1222 COVID-19 vaccine. TCRdb keeps only in-frame clones here, not all; method: immunoSEQ multiplex PCR. Seen here are 150,000 to 200,000 clones, just under 90% observed once, and the top ten hold around 6.4%. This CDR3 is 15 amino acids long. Germline loops: CDR1 KGHSH, CDR2 LQKENI. V lost 6 bases and J lost 5; bases outside the gene matches: 8. The chain links TRBV18 to TRBJ1-1, with 11 bases that match TRBD1. This material consisted of peripheral blood, taken on day 0 of AZD1222 vaccination. This sequence was found in an adult in good health. CDR3 in DNA: TGTGCCAGCTCCCGGACAGGGGGCCAATGGACTGAAGCTTTCTTT. It is translated as CASSRTGGQWTEAFF.